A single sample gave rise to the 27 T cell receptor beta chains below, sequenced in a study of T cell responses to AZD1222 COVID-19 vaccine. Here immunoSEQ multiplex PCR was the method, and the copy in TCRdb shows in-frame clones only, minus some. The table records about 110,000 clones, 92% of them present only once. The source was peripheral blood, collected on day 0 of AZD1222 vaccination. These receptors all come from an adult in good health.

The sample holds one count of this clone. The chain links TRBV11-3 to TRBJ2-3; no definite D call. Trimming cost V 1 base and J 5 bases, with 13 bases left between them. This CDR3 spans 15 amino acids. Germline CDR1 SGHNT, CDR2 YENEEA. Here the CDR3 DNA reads TGTGCCAGCAGCTTAGTTGGAGATTTTCGAGATACGCAGTATTTT. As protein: CASSLVGDFRDTQYF.

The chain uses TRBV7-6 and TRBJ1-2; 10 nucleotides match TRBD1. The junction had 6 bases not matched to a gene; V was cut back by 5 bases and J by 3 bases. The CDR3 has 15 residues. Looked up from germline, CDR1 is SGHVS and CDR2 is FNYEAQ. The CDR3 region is CASSPGQGNYYGYTF. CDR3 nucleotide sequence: TGTGCCAGCAGCCCGGGACAGGGGAACTACTATGGCTACACCTTC.

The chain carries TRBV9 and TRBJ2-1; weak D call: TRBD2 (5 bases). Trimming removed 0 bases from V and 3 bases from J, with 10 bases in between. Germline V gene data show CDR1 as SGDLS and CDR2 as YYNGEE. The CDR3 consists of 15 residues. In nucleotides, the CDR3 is TGTGCCAGCAGCGTAGCAGCGGAACTCTACAATGAGCAGTTCTTC. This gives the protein CASSVAAELYNEQFF.

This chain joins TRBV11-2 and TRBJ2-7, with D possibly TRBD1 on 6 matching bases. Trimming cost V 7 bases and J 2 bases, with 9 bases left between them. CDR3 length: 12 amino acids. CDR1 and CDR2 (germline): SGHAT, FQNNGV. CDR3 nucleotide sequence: TGTGCCAGCACCCCAGGGGCCTACGAGCAGTACTTC. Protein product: CASTPGAYEQYF.

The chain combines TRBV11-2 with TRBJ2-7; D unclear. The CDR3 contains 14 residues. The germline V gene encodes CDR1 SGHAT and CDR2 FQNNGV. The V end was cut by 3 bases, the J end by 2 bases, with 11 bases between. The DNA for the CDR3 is TGTGCCAGCAGCTTGGGGTCTTTCCCCTACGAGCAGTACTTC. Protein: CASSLGSFPYEQYF.

CDR3 DNA sequence: TGTGCCAGTAGTATAGGGCGACAGGCCTACGAGCAGTACTTC. Translated: CASSIGRQAYEQYF. The chain has TRBV19 and TRBJ2-7; maybe TRBD1 (6 bases). Trimming removed 1 base at V and 2 bases at J, with 9 bases between. The germline gives CDR1 LNHDA, CDR2 SQIVND (reference sequence). CDR3 length equals 14 residues.

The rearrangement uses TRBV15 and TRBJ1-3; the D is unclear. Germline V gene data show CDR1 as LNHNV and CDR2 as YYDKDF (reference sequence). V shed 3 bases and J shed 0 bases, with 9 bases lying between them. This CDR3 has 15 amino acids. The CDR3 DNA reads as TGTGCCACCAGCAGTGGCACCCCCTCTGGAAACACCATATATTTT. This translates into CATSSGTPSGNTIYF.

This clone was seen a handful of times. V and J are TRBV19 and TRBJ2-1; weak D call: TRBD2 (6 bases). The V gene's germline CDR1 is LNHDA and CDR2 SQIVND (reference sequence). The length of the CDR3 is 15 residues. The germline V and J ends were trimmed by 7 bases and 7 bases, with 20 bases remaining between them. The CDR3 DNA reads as TGTGCCAGTACCCAACGTGAGGTTGGGAGGAATGAGCAGTTCTTC. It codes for CASTQREVGRNEQFF.

The CDR3 DNA reads as TGTGCCAGTAGTATAGTCCGGCAGCCAAGGAGCACTGAAGCTTTCTTT. It encodes CASSIVRQPRSTEAFF. This chain links TRBV19 with TRBJ1-1; unclear D gene. V was clipped by 1 base and J by 4 bases, with 16 bases between them. This CDR3 comprises 16 residues. CDR1 is LNHDA, CDR2 SQIVND, per germline (reference sequence).

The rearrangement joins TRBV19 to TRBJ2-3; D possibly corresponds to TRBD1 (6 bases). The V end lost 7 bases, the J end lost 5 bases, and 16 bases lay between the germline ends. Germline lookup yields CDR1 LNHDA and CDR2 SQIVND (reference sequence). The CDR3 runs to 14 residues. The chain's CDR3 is CASKEQGQRDTQYF. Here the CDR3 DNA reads TGTGCCAGTAAAGAACAGGGACAAAGAGATACGCAGTATTTT.

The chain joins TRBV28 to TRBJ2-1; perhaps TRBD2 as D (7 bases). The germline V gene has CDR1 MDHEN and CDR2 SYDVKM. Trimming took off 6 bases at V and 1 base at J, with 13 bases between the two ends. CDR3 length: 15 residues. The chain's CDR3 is CASSPGGGSYNEQFF. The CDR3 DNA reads TGTGCCAGCAGCCCGGGGGGCGGATCCTACAATGAGCAGTTCTTC.

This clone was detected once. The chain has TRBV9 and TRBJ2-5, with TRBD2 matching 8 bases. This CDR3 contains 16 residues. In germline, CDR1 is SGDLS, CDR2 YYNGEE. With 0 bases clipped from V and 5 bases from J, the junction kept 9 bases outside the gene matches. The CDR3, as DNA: TGTGCCAGCAGCGTAGGGTTCACTAGCGGTGGGGAGACCCAGTACTTC. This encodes CASSVGFTSGGETQYF.

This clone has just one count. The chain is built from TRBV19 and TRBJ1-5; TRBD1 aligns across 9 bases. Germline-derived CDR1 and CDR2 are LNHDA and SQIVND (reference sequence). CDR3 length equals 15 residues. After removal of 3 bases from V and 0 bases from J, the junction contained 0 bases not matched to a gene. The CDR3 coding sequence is TGTGCCAGTAGTATGGGACAGGGTAGCAATCAGCCCCAGCATTTT. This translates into CASSMGQGSNQPQHF.

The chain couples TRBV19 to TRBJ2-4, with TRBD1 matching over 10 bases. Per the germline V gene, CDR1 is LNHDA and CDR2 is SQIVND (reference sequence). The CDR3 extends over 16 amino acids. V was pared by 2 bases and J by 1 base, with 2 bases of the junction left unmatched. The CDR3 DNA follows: TGTGCCAGTAGTATATGGACAGGGGGGGCCAAAAACATTCAGTACTTC. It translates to CASSIWTGGAKNIQYF. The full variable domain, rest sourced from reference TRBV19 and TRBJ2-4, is DGGITQSPKYLFRKEGQNVTLSCEQNLNHDAMYWYRQDPGQGLRLIYYSQIVNDFQKGDIAEGYSVSREKKESFPLTVTSAQKNPTAFYLCASSIWTGGAKNIQYFGAGTRLSVL.

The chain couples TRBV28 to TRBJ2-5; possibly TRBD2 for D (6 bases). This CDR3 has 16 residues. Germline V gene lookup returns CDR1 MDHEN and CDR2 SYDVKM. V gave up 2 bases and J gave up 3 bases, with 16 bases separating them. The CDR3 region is CASSLGWEDKKETQYF. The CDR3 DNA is TGTGCCAGCAGTTTAGGGTGGGAGGACAAGAAAGAGACCCAGTACTTC.

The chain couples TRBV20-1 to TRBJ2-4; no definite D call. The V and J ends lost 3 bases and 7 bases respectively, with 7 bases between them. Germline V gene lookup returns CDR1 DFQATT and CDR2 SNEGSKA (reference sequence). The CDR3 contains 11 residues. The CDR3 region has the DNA TGCAGTGCTAGTAGGCGGAACATTCAGTACTTC. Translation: CSASRRNIQYF.

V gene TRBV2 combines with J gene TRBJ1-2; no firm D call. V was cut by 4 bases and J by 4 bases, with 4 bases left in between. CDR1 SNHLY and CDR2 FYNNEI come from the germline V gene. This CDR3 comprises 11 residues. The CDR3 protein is CASSVRYGYTF. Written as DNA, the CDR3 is TGTGCCAGCAGTGTCCGCTATGGCTACACCTTC. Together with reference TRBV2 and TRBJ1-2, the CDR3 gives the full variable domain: EPEVTQTPSHQVTQMGQEVILRCVPISNHLYFYWYRQILGQKVEFLVSFYNNEISEKSEIFDDQFSVERPDGSNFTLKIRSTKLEDSAMYFCASSVRYGYTFGSGTRLTVV.

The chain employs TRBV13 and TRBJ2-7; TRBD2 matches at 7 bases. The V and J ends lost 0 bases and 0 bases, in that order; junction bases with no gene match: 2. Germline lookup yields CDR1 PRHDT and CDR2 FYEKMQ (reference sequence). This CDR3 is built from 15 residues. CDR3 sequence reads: CASSLGGGISYEQYF. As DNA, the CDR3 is TGTGCCAGCAGCTTAGGCGGGGGGATCTCCTACGAGCAGTACTTC.

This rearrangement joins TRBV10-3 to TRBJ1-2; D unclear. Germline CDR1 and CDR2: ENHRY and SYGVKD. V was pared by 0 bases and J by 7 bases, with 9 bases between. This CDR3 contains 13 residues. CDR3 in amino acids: CAISESEEGGYTF. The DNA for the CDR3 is TGTGCCATCAGTGAGTCTGAAGAGGGTGGCTACACCTTC.

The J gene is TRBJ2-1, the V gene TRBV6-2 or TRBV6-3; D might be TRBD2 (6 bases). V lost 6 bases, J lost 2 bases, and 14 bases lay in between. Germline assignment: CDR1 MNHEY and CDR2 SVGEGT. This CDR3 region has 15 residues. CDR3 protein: CASSLTSSTYNEQFF. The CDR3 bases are TGTGCCAGCAGCCTAACTAGCAGCACCTACAATGAGCAGTTCTTC.

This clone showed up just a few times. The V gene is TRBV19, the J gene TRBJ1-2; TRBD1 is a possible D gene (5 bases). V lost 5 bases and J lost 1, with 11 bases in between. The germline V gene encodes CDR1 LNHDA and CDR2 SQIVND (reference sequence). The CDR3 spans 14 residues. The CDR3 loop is CASSSGTNNYGYTF. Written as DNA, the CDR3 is TGTGCCAGTAGTTCCGGGACGAATAACTATGGCTACACCTTC.

The CDR3 DNA is TGTGCCAGCAGCTCGTTAGCGGGGAGGGGTCATGAGCAGTTCTTC. This sequence encodes CASSSLAGRGHEQFF. The chain uses TRBV7-2 and TRBJ2-1; 8 nucleotides agree with TRBD2. Germline V gene lookup returns CDR1 SGHTA and CDR2 FQGNSA. This CDR3 has 15 residues. Losses at the gene ends were 4 bases for V and 8 bases for J; bases not matched to a gene: 10.

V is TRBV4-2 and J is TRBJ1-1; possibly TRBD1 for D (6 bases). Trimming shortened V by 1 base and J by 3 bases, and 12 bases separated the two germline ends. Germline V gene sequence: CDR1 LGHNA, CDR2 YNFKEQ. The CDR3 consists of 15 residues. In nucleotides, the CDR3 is TGTGCCAGCAGCCAAGTAGGGAGGGGGGACACTGAAGCTTTCTTT. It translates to CASSQVGRGDTEAFF.

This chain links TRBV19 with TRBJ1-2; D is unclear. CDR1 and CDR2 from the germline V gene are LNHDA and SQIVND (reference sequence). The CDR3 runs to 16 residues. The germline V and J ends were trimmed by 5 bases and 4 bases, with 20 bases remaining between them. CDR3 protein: CASSPSGDQFLYGYTF. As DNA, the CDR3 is TGTGCCAGTAGTCCCAGCGGTGATCAGTTCCTCTATGGCTACACCTTC.

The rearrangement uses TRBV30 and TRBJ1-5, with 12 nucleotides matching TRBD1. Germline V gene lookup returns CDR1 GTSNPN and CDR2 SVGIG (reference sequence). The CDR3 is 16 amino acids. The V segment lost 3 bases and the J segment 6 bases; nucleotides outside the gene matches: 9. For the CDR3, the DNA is TGTGCCTGGAGCGAAGGGACAGGGGGCAGTTTTCAGCCCCAGCATTTT. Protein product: CAWSEGTGGSFQPQHF.

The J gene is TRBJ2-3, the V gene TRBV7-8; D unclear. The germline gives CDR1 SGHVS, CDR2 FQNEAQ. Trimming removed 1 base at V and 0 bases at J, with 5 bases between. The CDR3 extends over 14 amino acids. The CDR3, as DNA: TGTGCCAGCAGCTTAGGAGCTAGCACAGATACGCAGTATTTT. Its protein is CASSLGASTDTQYF.

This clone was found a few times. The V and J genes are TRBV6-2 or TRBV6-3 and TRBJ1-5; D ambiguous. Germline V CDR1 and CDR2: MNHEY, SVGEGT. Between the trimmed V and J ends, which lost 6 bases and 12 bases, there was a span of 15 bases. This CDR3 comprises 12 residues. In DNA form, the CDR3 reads TGTGCCAGCAGCCTCGGCCCGTCTGGCCAGCATTTT. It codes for CASSLGPSGQHF.